Listed below are T cell receptor beta chains from one sample, sequenced in a study of neurological immune-mediated disorders. TCRdb used MiXCR to reprocess the 5' RACE reads, holding one entry per CDR3 protein. The table shows about 58,000 distinct CDR3 sequences, with under 3.5% occurring only once. Sequenced input: PBMCs. The receptors come from a woman between 55 and 75 years old with multiple sclerosis. Each CDR3 is given with its conserved first and last residue. Each record gives: clone size, J gene, V gene, CDR3 length, D gene, CDR3 DNA, CDR3 protein. D genes are given only for firm matches. Clone sizes are given selectively: once, few, many, or a class where the clone is expanded.

abundance: many; j_gene: TRBJ2-7; v_gene: TRBV7-9; len: 14; d_gene: .; CDR3nt: TGTGCCAGCAGCTTAGACGCGGGGCGGTACGAGCAGTACTTC; CDR3aa: CASSLDAGRYEQYF
abundance: many; j_gene: TRBJ2-5; v_gene: TRBV29-1; len: 14; d_gene: TRBD2; CDR3nt: TGCAGCGTGCCAATAGCGGGAGGATCGGAGACCCAGTACTTC; CDR3aa: CSVPIAGGSETQYF
abundance: many; j_gene: TRBJ1-5; v_gene: TRBV12-3/TRBV12-4; len: 12; d_gene: .; CDR3nt: TGTGCCAGCAGTATAAATGGGCAGCCCCAGCATTTT; CDR3aa: CASSINGQPQHF
abundance: many; j_gene: TRBJ1-1; v_gene: TRBV29-1; len: 14; d_gene: .; CDR3nt: TGCAGCGTTAGGTTGGAGGGAGCGAACACTGAAGCTTTCTTT; CDR3aa: CSVRLEGANTEAFF
abundance: .; j_gene: TRBJ1-5; v_gene: TRBV9; len: 14; d_gene: TRBD1; CDR3nt: TGTGCCAGCAGCGGCTCGGGACAGTATCAGCCCCAGCATTTT; CDR3aa: CASSGSGQYQPQHF
abundance: many; j_gene: TRBJ1-5; v_gene: TRBV12-3/TRBV12-4; len: 15; d_gene: TRBD1; CDR3nt: TGTGCCAGCAGTACGACAGGGGGCGCGGATCAGCCCCAGCATTTT; CDR3aa: CASSTTGGADQPQHF
abundance: many; j_gene: TRBJ1-1; v_gene: TRBV20-1; len: 13; d_gene: .; CDR3nt: TGCAGTGCTAGTAGGGATTACAACACTGAAGCTTTCTTT; CDR3aa: CSASRDYNTEAFF
abundance: many; j_gene: TRBJ2-4; v_gene: TRBV5-1; len: 17; d_gene: .; CDR3nt: TGCGCCAGCAGCCTCCCAAGGGACGGAAGGGGCAAAAACATTCAGTACTTC; CDR3aa: CASSLPRDGRGKNIQYF
abundance: many; j_gene: TRBJ2-7; v_gene: TRBV15; len: 16; d_gene: .; CDR3nt: TGTGCCACCAGCAGAGGCGGCGGGGGCCTTCCCAGCGAGCAGTACTTC; CDR3aa: CATSRGGGGLPSEQYF
abundance: .; j_gene: TRBJ2-1; v_gene: TRBV6-1; len: 17; d_gene: .; CDR3nt: TGTGCCAGCCTACCGGCTATCGCCTTAGCGGAGTACAATGAGCAGTTCTTC; CDR3aa: CASLPAIALAEYNEQFF
abundance: many; j_gene: TRBJ2-7; v_gene: TRBV15; len: 14; d_gene: .; CDR3nt: TGTGCCACCAGCAGAGATTTGGGTTCGGGGGAGCAGTACTTC; CDR3aa: CATSRDLGSGEQYF
abundance: many; j_gene: TRBJ2-5; v_gene: TRBV3-1; len: 15; d_gene: .; CDR3nt: TGTGCCAGCAGCCCAGGGGCAGGTGATCAAGAGACCCAGTACTTC; CDR3aa: CASSPGAGDQETQYF
abundance: many; j_gene: TRBJ1-2; v_gene: TRBV6-5; len: 16; d_gene: .; CDR3nt: TGTGCCAGCAGTTATTCGGGGACAAAGCTTAACTATGGCTACACCTTC; CDR3aa: CASSYSGTKLNYGYTF
abundance: many; j_gene: TRBJ1-1; v_gene: TRBV6-6; len: 12; d_gene: .; CDR3nt: TGTGCCAGCAGTAGAGAAAACACTGAAGCTTTCTTT; CDR3aa: CASSRENTEAFF
abundance: many; j_gene: TRBJ1-1; v_gene: TRBV4-1; len: 18; d_gene: TRBD1; CDR3nt: TGCGCCAGCAGCCAAATAGTCTTCCCGGGACAGGGGAAGACTGAAGCTTTCTTT; CDR3aa: CASSQIVFPGQGKTEAFF
abundance: many; j_gene: TRBJ1-2; v_gene: TRBV5-1; len: 16; d_gene: TRBD1; CDR3nt: TGCGCCAGCAGCCCCTTTCCGGACAGGGGACATTATGGCTACACCTTC; CDR3aa: CASSPFPDRGHYGYTF
abundance: many; j_gene: TRBJ1-2; v_gene: TRBV7-9; len: 14; d_gene: .; CDR3nt: TGTGCCAGCAGCTTAGGACGGAATAACTATGGCTACACCTTC; CDR3aa: CASSLGRNNYGYTF
abundance: many; j_gene: TRBJ2-1; v_gene: TRBV28; len: 17; d_gene: .; CDR3nt: TGTGCCAGCAGTTTCCTAGTAGCACGGAGCTCCTACAATGAGCAGTTCTTC; CDR3aa: CASSFLVARSSYNEQFF
abundance: .; j_gene: TRBJ2-3; v_gene: TRBV9; len: 13; d_gene: .; CDR3nt: TGTGCCGGCAGCGTAGGGGGTTCAGATACGCAGTATTTT; CDR3aa: CAGSVGGSDTQYF